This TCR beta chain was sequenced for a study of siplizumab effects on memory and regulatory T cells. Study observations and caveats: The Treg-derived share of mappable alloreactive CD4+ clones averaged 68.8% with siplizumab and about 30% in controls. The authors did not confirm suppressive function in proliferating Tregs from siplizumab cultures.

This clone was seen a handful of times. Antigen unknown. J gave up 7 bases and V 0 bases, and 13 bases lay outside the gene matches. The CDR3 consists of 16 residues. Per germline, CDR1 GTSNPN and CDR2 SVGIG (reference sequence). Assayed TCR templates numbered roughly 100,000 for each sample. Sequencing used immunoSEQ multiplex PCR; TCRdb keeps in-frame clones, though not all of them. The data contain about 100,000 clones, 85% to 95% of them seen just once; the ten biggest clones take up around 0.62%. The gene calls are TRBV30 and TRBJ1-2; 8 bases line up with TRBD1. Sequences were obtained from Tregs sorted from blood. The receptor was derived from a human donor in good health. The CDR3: CAWSVRRAGGTGGYTF. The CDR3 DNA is TGTGCCTGGAGTGTACGCCGGGCAGGGGGCACTGGTGGCTACACCTTC.